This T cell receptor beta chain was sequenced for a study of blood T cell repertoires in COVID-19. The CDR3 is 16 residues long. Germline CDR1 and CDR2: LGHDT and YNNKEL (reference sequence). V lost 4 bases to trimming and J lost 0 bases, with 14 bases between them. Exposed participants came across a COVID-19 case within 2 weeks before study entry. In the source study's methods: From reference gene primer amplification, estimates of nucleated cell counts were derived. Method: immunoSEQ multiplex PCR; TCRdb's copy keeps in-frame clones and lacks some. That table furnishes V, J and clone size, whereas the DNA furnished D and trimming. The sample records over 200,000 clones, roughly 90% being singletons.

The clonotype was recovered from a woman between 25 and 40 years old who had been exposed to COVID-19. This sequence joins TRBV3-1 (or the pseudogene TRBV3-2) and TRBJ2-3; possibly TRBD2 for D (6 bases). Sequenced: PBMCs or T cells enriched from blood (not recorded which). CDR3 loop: CASSLRVADSTDTQYF. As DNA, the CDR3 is TGTGCCAGCAGCCTAAGGGTAGCGGATAGCACAGATACGCAGTATTTT.